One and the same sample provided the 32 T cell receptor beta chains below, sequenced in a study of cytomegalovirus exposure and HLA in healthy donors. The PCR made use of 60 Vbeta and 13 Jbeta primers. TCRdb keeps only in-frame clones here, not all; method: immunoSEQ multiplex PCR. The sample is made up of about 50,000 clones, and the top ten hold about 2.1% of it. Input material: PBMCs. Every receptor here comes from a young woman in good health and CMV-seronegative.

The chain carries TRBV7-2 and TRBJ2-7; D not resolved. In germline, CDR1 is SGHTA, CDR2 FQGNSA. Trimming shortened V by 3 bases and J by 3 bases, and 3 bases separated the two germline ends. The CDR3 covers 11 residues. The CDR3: CASSFNYEQYF. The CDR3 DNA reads TGTGCCAGCAGCTTCAACTACGAGCAGTACTTC.

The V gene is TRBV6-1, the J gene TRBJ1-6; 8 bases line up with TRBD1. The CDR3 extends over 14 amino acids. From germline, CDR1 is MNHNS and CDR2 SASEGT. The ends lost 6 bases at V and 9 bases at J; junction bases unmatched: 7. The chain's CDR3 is CASRPTGVGSPLHF. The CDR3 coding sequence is TGTGCCAGCAGACCGACAGGGGTCGGTTCACCCCTCCACTTT.

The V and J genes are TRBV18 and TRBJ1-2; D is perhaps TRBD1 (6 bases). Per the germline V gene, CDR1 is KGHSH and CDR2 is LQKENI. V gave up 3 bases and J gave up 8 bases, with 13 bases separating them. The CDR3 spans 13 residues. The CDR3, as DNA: TGTGCCAGCTCACCTACAGGGAGTGCAGGCTACACCTTC. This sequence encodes CASSPTGSAGYTF.

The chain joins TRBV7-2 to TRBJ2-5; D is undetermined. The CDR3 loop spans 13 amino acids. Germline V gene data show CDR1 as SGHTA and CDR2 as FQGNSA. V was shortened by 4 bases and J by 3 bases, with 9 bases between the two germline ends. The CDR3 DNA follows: TGTGCCAGCAGCTCTGATAGAAAAGAGACCCAGTACTTC. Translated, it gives CASSSDRKETQYF. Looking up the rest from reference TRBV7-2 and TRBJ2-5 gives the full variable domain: GAGVSQSPSNKVTEKGKDVELRCDPISGHTALYWYRQSLGQGLEFLIYFQGNSAPDKSGLPSDRFSAERTGGSVSTLTIQRTQQEDSAVYLCASSSDRKETQYFGPGTRLLVL.

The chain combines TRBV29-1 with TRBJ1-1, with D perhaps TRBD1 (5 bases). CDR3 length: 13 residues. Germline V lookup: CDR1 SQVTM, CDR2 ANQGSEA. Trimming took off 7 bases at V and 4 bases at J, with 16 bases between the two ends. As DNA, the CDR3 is TGCAGCGCCCATACCGCCAGGGTCACTGAAGCTTTCTTT. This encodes CSAHTARVTEAFF.

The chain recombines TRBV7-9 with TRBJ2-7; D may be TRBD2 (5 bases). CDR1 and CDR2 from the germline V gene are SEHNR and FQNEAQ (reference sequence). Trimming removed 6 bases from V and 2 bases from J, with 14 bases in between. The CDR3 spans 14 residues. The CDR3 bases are TGTGCCAGCAGATCCGTCGGGGTTACCTACGAGCAGTACTTC. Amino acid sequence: CASRSVGVTYEQYF.

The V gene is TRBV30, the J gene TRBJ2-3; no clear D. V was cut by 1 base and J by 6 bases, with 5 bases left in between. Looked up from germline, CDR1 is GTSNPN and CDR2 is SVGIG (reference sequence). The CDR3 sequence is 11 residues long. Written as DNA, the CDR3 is TGTGCCTGGAGTGGGCGGGATACGCAGTATTTT. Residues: CAWSGRDTQYF. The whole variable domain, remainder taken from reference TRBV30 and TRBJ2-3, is SQTIHQWPATLVQPVGSPLSLECTVEGTSNPNLYWYRQAAGRGLQLLFYSVGIGQISSEVPQNLSASRPQDRQFILSSKKLLLSDSGFYLCAWSGRDTQYFGPGTRLTVL.

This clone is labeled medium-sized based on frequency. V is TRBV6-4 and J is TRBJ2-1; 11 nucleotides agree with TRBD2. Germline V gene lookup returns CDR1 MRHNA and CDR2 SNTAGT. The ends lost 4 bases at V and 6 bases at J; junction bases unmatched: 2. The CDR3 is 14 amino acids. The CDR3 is CASSVSGGANEQFF. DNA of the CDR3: TGTGCCAGCAGTGTTAGCGGGGGGGCCAATGAGCAGTTCTTC.

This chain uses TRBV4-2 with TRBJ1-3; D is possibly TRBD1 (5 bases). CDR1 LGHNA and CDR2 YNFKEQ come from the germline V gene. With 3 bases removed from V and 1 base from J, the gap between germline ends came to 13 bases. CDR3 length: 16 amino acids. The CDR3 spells CASSHLGGESGNTIYF. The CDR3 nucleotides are TGTGCCAGCAGCCACCTGGGAGGGGAGTCTGGAAACACCATATATTTT.

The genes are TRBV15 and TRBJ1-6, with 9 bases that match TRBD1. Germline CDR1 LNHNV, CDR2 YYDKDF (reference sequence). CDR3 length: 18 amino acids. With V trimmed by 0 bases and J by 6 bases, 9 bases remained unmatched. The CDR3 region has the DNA TGTGCCACCAGCAGAGATTCGGACAGGGGAAGCTTTAATTCACCCCTCCACTTT. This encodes CATSRDSDRGSFNSPLHF.

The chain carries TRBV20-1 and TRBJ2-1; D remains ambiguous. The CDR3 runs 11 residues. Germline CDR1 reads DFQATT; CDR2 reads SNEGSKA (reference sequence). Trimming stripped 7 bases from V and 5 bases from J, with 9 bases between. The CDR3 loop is CSVTGDNEQFF. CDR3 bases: TGCAGTGTTACCGGAGACAATGAGCAGTTCTTC.

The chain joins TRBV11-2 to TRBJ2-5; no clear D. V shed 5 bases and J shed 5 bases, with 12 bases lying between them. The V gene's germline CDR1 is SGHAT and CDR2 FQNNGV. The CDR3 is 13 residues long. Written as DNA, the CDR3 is TGTGCCAGCAGCCAAACAGTCGTGGAGACCCAGTACTTC. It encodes CASSQTVVETQYF.

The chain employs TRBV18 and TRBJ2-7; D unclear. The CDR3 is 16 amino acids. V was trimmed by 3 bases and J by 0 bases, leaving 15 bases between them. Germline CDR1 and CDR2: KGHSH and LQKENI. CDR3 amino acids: CASSPELRRSSYEQYF. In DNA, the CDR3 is TGTGCCAGCTCACCGGAGTTGAGACGGAGCTCCTACGAGCAGTACTTC.

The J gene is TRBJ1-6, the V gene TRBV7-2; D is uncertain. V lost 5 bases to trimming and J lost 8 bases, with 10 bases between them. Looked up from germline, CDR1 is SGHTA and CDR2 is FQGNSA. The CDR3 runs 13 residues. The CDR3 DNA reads TGTGCCAGCAGCCCGCAAAGAGATTCACCCCTCCACTTT. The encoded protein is CASSPQRDSPLHF. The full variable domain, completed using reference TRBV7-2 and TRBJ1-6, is GAGVSQSPSNKVTEKGKDVELRCDPISGHTALYWYRQSLGQGLEFLIYFQGNSAPDKSGLPSDRFSAERTGGSVSTLTIQRTQQEDSAVYLCASSPQRDSPLHFGNGTRLTVT.

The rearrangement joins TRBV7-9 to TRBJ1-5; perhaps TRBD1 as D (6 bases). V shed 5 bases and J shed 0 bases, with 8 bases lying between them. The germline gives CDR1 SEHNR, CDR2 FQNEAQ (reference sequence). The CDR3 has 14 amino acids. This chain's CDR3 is CASSRDTSNQPQHF. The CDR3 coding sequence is TGTGCCAGCAGCCGGGACACTAGCAATCAGCCCCAGCATTTT.

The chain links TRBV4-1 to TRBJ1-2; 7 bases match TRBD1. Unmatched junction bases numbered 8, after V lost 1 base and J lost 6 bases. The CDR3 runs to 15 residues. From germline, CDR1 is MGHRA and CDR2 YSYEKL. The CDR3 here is CASSQVSGGVDGYTF. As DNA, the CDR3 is TGCGCCAGCAGCCAAGTTTCAGGGGGAGTTGATGGCTACACCTTC.

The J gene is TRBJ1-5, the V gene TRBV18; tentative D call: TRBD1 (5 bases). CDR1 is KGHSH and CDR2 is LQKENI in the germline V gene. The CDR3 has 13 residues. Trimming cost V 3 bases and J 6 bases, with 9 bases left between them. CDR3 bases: TGTGCCAGCTCACCTGCCCAGGGTCAGCCCCAGCATTTT. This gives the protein CASSPAQGQPQHF.

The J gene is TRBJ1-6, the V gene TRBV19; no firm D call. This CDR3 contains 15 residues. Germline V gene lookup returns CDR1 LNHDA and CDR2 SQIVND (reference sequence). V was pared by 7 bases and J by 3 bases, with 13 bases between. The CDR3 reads CASTRRALYNSPLHF. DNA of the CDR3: TGTGCCAGTACCCGGCGGGCCCTCTATAATTCACCCCTCCACTTT. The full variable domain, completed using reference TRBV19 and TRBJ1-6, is DGGITQSPKYLFRKEGQNVTLSCEQNLNHDAMYWYRQDPGQGLRLIYYSQIVNDFQKGDIAEGYSVSREKKESFPLTVTSAQKNPTAFYLCASTRRALYNSPLHFGNGTRLTVT.

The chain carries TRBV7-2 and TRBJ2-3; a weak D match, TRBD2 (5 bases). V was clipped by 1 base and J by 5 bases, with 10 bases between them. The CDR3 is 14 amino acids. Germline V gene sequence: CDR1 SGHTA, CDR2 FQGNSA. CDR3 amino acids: CASSLVSREDTQYF. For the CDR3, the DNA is TGTGCCAGCAGCTTAGTCAGTCGGGAAGATACGCAGTATTTT.

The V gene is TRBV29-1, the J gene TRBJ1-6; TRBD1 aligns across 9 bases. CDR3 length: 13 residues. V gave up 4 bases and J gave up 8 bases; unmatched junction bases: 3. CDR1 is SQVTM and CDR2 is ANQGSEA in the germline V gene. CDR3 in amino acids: CSVAQGADSPLHF. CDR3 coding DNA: TGCAGCGTTGCACAGGGGGCGGATTCACCCCTCCACTTT.

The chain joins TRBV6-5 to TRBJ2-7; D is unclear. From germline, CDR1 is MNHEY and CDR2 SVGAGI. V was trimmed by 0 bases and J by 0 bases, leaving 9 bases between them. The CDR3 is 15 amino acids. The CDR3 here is CASSYSLSLSYEQYF. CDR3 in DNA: TGTGCCAGCAGTTACTCCCTCTCCCTCTCCTACGAGCAGTACTTC.

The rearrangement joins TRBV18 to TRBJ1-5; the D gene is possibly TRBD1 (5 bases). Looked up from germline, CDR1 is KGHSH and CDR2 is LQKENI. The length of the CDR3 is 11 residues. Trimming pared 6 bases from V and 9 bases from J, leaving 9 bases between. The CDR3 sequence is CASSLGGPQHF. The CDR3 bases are TGTGCCAGCTCCCTCGGGGGGCCCCAGCATTTT.

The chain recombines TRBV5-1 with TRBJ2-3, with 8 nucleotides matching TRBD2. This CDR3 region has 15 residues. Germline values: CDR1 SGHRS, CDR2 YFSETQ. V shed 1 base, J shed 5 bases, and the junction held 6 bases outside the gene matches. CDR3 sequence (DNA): TGCGCCAGCAGCTTGAGCGGGGGCTCAGGAGATACGCAGTATTTT. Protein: CASSLSGGSGDTQYF.

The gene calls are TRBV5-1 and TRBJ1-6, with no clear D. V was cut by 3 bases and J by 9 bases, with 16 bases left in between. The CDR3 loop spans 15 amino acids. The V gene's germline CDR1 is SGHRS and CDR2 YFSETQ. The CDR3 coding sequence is TGCGCCAGCAGCTCGACGATCTCCCCGGGTTCACCCCTCCACTTT. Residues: CASSSTISPGSPLHF.

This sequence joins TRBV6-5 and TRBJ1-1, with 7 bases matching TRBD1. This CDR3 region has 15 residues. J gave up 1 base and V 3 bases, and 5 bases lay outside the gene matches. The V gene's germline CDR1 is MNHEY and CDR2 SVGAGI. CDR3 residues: CASSYSRQGNTEAFF. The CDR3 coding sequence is TGTGCCAGCAGTTATAGTCGACAGGGGAACACTGAAGCTTTCTTT.

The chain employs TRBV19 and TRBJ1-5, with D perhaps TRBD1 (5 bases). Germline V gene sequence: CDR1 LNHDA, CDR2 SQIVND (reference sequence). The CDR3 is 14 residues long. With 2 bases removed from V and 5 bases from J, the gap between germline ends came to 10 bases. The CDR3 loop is CASSIRGYHQPQHF. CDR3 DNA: TGTGCCAGTAGTATAAGGGGCTACCATCAGCCCCAGCATTTT.

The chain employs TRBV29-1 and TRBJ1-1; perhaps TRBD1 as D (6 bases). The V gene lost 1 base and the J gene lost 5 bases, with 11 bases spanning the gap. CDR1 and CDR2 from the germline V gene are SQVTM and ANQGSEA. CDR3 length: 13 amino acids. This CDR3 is CSVEGGRGTEAFF. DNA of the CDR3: TGCAGCGTTGAAGGGGGGCGGGGGACTGAAGCTTTCTTT.

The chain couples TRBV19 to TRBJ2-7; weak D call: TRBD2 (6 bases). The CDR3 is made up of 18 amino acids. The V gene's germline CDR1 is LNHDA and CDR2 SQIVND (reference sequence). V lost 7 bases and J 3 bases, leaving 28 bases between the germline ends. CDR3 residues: CASTPGKRKRREVYEQYF. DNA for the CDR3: TGTGCCAGTACCCCGGGGAAGCGGAAAAGGAGGGAGGTCTACGAGCAGTACTTC.

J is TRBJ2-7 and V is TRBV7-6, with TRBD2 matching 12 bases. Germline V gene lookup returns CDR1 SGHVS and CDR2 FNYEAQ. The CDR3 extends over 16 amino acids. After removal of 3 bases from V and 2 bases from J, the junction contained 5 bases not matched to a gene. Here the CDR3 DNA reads TGTGCCAGCAGCTTGACACGGACTAGCGGGACCTACGAGCAGTACTTC. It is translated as CASSLTRTSGTYEQYF.

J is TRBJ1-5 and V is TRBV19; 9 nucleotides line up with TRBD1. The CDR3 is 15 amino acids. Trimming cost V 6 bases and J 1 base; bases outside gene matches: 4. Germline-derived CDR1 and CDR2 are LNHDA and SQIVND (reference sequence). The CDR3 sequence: CASRTGQGSNQPQHF. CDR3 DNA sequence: TGTGCCAGTAGGACGGGACAGGGAAGCAATCAGCCCCAGCATTTT.

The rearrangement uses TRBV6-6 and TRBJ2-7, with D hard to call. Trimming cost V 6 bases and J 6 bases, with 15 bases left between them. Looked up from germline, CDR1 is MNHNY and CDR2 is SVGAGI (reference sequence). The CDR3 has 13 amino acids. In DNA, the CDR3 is TGTGCCAGCAGGAACCCGACACGTCCCGAGCAGTACTTC. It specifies CASRNPTRPEQYF.

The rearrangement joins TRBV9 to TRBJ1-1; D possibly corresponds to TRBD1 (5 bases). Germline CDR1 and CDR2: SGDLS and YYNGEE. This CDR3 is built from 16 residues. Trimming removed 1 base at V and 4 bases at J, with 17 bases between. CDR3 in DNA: TGTGCCAGCAGCGTAACTTCCGGGGTGGGGGGCACTGAAGCTTTCTTT. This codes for CASSVTSGVGGTEAFF.